A single sample is the source of the 17 T cell receptor beta chains below, sequenced in a study of shared clonotypes between healthy human individuals. TCRdb's table, derived via immunoSEQ multiplex PCR, lists solely in-frame clones and lacks some. The sample lists about 2.1 million clones; roughly 93% were seen once. Naive CD8 cells were CD45RO-negative, positively selected for CCR7, excluding terminally differentiated effector memory CD45RA+ cells. Sample: naive CD8+ T cells from PBMCs. The receptors here all came from a young man in good health. Some clones in this sample may be carry-over from other donors' samples.

This rearrangement joins TRBV28 to TRBJ2-7; TRBD1 aligns across 10 bases. Per germline, CDR1 MDHEN and CDR2 SYDVKM. This CDR3 comprises 15 residues. J gave up 3 bases and V 3 bases, and 5 bases lay outside the gene matches. CDR3 sequence: CASSFRQGALYEQYF. The CDR3 bases are TGTGCCAGCAGTTTTCGACAGGGGGCTCTCTACGAGCAGTACTTC.

The rearrangement uses TRBV5-6 and TRBJ2-5, with TRBD2 identical over 15 bases. Per the germline V gene, CDR1 is SGHDT and CDR2 is YYEEEE. The length of the CDR3 is 16 residues. The V and J ends lost 1 base and 4 bases, in that order; junction bases with no gene match: 2. As DNA, the CDR3 is TGTGCCAGCAGCTTGAAGGGACTAGCGGGAGGAGAGACCCAGTACTTC. Translated: CASSLKGLAGGETQYF.

The chain uses TRBV29-1 and TRBJ1-2; D not certain. This CDR3 comprises 12 residues. Germline V CDR1 and CDR2: SQVTM, ANQGSEA. Trimming left V 7 bases short and J 6 bases short, with 15 bases between. In DNA form, the CDR3 reads TGCAGCGCCCGAACGGACCCGGATGGCTACACCTTC. Its translation: CSARTDPDGYTF.

The rearrangement uses TRBV29-1 and TRBJ2-1; no firm D call. Per the germline V gene, CDR1 is SQVTM and CDR2 is ANQGSEA. Trimming took off 3 bases at V and 1 base at J, with 10 bases between the two ends. The CDR3 has 14 residues. The CDR3 DNA follows: TGCAGCGTTGAGGCGCGGCAATCCTACAATGAGCAGTTCTTC. Translation: CSVEARQSYNEQFF.

This CDR3 reads CASSEAMGLNTEAFF. The CDR3, as DNA: TGTGCCAGCAGTGAAGCCATGGGGCTGAACACTGAAGCTTTCTTT. This chain connects TRBV2 to TRBJ1-1, with a tentative D call TRBD1 (5 bases). V was clipped by 0 bases and J by 0 bases, with 8 bases between them. Germline CDR1 reads SNHLY; CDR2 reads FYNNEI. This CDR3 region has 15 residues.

With respect to this clone: Distinct nucleotide sequences in the sample also encode this CDR3. V is TRBV7-3 and J is TRBJ2-7; TRBD2 matches 9 bases. The length of the CDR3 is 14 residues. After removal of 5 bases from V and 3 bases from J, the junction contained 5 bases not matched to a gene. CDR1 is SGHTA, CDR2 FQGTGA, per germline. The CDR3 DNA reads TGTGCCAGCAGCCTAGCGGGACCAAGCTACGAGCAGTACTTC. Translated: CASSLAGPSYEQYF.

The chain joins TRBV6-5 to TRBJ2-1; D gene ambiguous. Trimming left V 0 bases short and J 6 bases short, with 15 bases between. This CDR3 contains 16 residues. Germline assignment: CDR1 MNHEY and CDR2 SVGAGI. CDR3 bases: TGTGCCAGCAGTTACTCGAACACCGGAGCGTTCAATGAGCAGTTCTTC. Amino acid sequence: CASSYSNTGAFNEQFF.

The gene calls are TRBV7-8 and TRBJ1-5; TRBD1 is a possible D gene (6 bases). This CDR3 is built from 16 residues. CDR1 SGHVS and CDR2 FQNEAQ come from the germline V gene. Trimming stripped 1 base from V and 2 bases from J, with 12 bases between. As DNA, the CDR3 is TGTGCCAGCAGCTTAGAAGGCAGGGGTGGCAATCAGCCCCAGCATTTT. Residues: CASSLEGRGGNQPQHF.

J is TRBJ2-7 and V is TRBV18, with 12 positions matching TRBD1. Per germline, CDR1 KGHSH and CDR2 LQKENI. The junction had 5 bases not matched to a gene; V was cut back by 2 bases and J by 3 bases. The CDR3 is made up of 16 amino acids. The CDR3 DNA is TGTGCCAGCTCACCAAGTGGGACAGGGGGCAACTACGAGCAGTACTTC. It specifies CASSPSGTGGNYEQYF.

CDR3 bases: TGTGCCAGCAGTCCCCGGGGACAGACCTACGAGCAGTACTTC. Translation: CASSPRGQTYEQYF. V usage is TRBV28 and J usage is TRBJ2-7, with 7 bases lining up with TRBD1. The CDR3 loop spans 14 amino acids. CDR1 MDHEN and CDR2 SYDVKM come from the germline V gene. V lost 5 bases to trimming and J lost 2 bases; unmatched junction nucleotides: 6.

The genes are TRBV7-9 and TRBJ2-1, with 8 bases fitting TRBD2. The junction had 5 bases not matched to a gene; V was cut back by 4 bases and J by 0 bases. Germline V gives CDR1 SEHNR, CDR2 FQNEAQ (reference sequence). CDR3 size: 16 residues. The CDR3 DNA is TGTGCCAGCAGCTCACTAGCGGCAAGCTCCTACAATGAGCAGTTCTTC. It specifies CASSSLAASSYNEQFF.

This clone was seen only once. The gene calls are TRBV19 and TRBJ2-6; a weak D match, TRBD1 (6 bases). The V gene lost 4 bases and the J gene lost 3 bases, with 7 bases spanning the gap. This CDR3 comprises 14 residues. Germline V gives CDR1 LNHDA, CDR2 SQIVND (reference sequence). CDR3 nucleotide sequence: TGTGCCAGTAGTACAGGGGTTGGGGCCAACGTCCTGACTTTC. Translated: CASSTGVGANVLTF. The whole variable domain, remainder taken from reference TRBV19 and TRBJ2-6, is DGGITQSPKYLFRKEGQNVTLSCEQNLNHDAMYWYRQDPGQGLRLIYYSQIVNDFQKGDIAEGYSVSREKKESFPLTVTSAQKNPTAFYLCASSTGVGANVLTFGAGSRLTVL.

The CDR3 region is CASRFPSGANVLTF. The CDR3 DNA sequence: TGTGCCAGTCGATTCCCCTCTGGGGCCAACGTCCTGACTTTC. The chain links TRBV19 to TRBJ2-6, with D hard to call. Trimming left V 8 bases short and J 0 bases short, with 8 bases between. Germline V gives CDR1 LNHDA, CDR2 SQIVND (reference sequence). This CDR3 contains 14 residues. The whole variable domain, filled in from reference TRBV19 and TRBJ2-6, reads DGGITQSPKYLFRKEGQNVTLSCEQNLNHDAMYWYRQDPGQGLRLIYYSQIVNDFQKGDIAEGYSVSREKKESFPLTVTSAQKNPTAFYLCASRFPSGANVLTFGAGSRLTVL.

The chain has TRBV7-9 and TRBJ2-4; 7 bases are a match to TRBD1. V gave up 6 bases and J gave up 6 bases; unmatched junction bases: 8. The V gene's germline CDR1 is SEHNR and CDR2 FQNEAQ (reference sequence). This CDR3 has 14 amino acids. The CDR3 loop reads CASSSSDRRNIQYF. The CDR3 DNA reads TGTGCCAGCAGTTCCTCGGACAGGAGAAACATTCAGTACTTC.

This chain uses TRBV27 with TRBJ2-7; 7 bases agree with TRBD2. The J segment lost 7 bases and the V segment lost 2 bases, leaving 11 bases of the junction unmatched. This CDR3 spans 15 amino acids. Per germline, CDR1 MNHEY and CDR2 SMNVEV (reference sequence). CDR3 coding DNA: TGTGCCAGCAGTTTAAGCGGGGCCCTTTTGGCTGAGCAGTACTTC. Protein product: CASSLSGALLAEQYF.

Concerning this clone itself: The junction differs from germline at one of its ends, possibly a read error. V usage is TRBV2 and J usage is TRBJ1-5, with 7 bases that match TRBD1. The CDR3 totals 13 residues. Per germline, CDR1 SNHLY and CDR2 FYNNEI. CDR3 region: CASREDRVQPQHF. DNA of the CDR3: TGTGCCAGCAGAGAAGACAGGGTGCAGCCCCAGCATTTT. Filled out from reference TRBV2 and TRBJ1-5, the complete variable domain reads EPEVTQTPSHQVTQMGQEVILRCVPISNHLYFYWYRQILGQKVEFLVSFYNNEISEKSEIFDDQFSVERPDGSNFTLKIRSTKLEDSAMYFCASREDRVQPQHFGDGTRLSIL.

V usage is TRBV20-1 and J usage is TRBJ1-2, with D perhaps matching TRBD1 (6 bases). Germline V gives CDR1 DFQATT, CDR2 SNEGSKA (reference sequence). The CDR3 consists of 11 residues. V lost 5 bases to trimming and J lost 7 bases, with 11 bases between them. The DNA of the CDR3 is TGCAGTGCTGGGGGGCTAGGTGGCTACACCTTC. Protein sequence: CSAGGLGGYTF.